This T cell receptor (beta chain) appears in the sequencing data of a study of shared T cell receptors in the human thymus (dated by TCRdb to about 2021). As for the study more broadly: The study examined how the human thymus generates shared, self-reactive T-cell receptor alpha chains.

Concerning this clone itself: Its antigen is still unknown. No base quality values were provided; no much bigger clone lies one nucleotide off.

The library was built by means of the immunoSEQ multiplex PCR assay. TCRdb obtained this table from immuneACCESS and retained in-frame rearrangements with V and J assigned. These tables miss some clones; where compared with another copy, unresolved V genes account for less than half of the shortfall, and the remainder is unexplained. The table for this sample lists 600,000 to 900,000 clones; roughly 85% of them were counted only once. The ten largest clones represent more than 0.01% of the sample. The germline V gene sets CDR1 to SGHTA and CDR2 to FQGNSA. The CDR3 runs 14 amino acids, cysteine and phenylalanine included. The sequence is cut down to CDR3 DNA, 42 bases in frame from base 1. V and J are truncated by 2 bases and 8 bases respectively, leaving an intervening sequence of 15 bases. This same sample was also taken into another study, of human thymus T cells. The second paper further reports: The donors were immunologically healthy infants in Finland who had open corrective cardiac surgery for congenital heart defects. The thymus tissue came from surgical resects taken out during corrective cardiac surgery. V and J gene segment usage appeared biased in both thymic and peripheral blood repertoires. The related research found that thymic TCR repertoires overlapped highly between unrelated individuals. The study described the TCR alpha and beta repertoires in roughly 8 infant thymus samples and four matching peripheral blood samples. Donor ages ranging from roughly 7 to 250 days were recorded, and over 5 male and a couple of female infants were included in the cohort. After being mechanically released from the tissue, thymocytes were kept at -70 degrees C in pellets of about 8.5-32 million cells. A QIAsymphony instrument was used to extract genomic DNA from frozen cell pellets. Using the immunoSEQ multiplex PCR assay, the TCRB and TCRAD loci were amplified from a standardized quantity of quality-controlled genomic DNA. The amplicons spanned the V(D)J region and were long enough to cover the CDR3 and allow V and J genes to be identified. The amplicons were sequenced on an Illumina platform via the commercial immunoSEQ service. Primer bias and sequencing errors were corrected as previously described, and TCRAD and TCRB definitions were based on the IMGT database. immunoSEQ Analyzer 3.0 and VDJTools were used for repertoire analysis, which covered basic statistics, V/J segment usage, diversity estimates, rarefaction and pairwise overlap. Chao1, ChaoE, Efron-Thisted, Shannon and inverse Simpson indices were used to estimate diversity, which was also estimated on datasets down-sampled to the smallest sample. Repertoire overlap was determined by strict matching of CDR3 nucleotide sequence, V gene and J gene, and Jaccard-based multidimensional scaling clustering was applied. On average, thymus samples yielded about 810,000 unique TCRB clonotypes, whereas blood samples yielded 65,000 to 100,000.

The chain is made from TRBV7-2 and TRBJ1-2; no D gene is confidently identified. The sequence was collected from a girl under three years old with a congenital heart defect. Donor details come from another sample of the same person, matched by shared clones. Material for sequencing was thymocytes. DNA sequence: TGTGCCAGCAGCTTAAGTCCTCGTGTCGGGGGCTACACCTTC. This codes for CASSLSPRVGGYTF. This CDR3, with the reference TRBV7-2 and TRBJ1-2 proteins standing in past its ends, gives the full variable domain GAGVSQSPSNKVTEKGKDVELRCDPISGHTALYWYRQSLGQGLEFLIYFQGNSAPDKSGLPSDRFSAERTGGSVSTLTIQRTQQEDSAVYLCASSLSPRVGGYTFGSGTRLTVV.